These 31 T cell receptor beta chains were all obtained from the same sample, sequenced in a study of cytomegalovirus exposure and HLA in healthy donors. PCR amplification relied on 60 Vbeta primers (plus 13 Jbeta primers). Clones were sequenced by immunoSEQ multiplex PCR, and TCRdb holds only the in-frame ones, with some missing. The table records more than 100,000 clones, 60% to 85% of them present only once. Sequenced: PBMCs. These receptors all stem from a female donor in good health and CMV-seropositive.

This clone showed up just a few times. At the DNA level, this CDR3 is encoded by other sequences in the same sample as well. The rearrangement uses TRBV2 and TRBJ1-4; 8 bases agree with TRBD1. Trimming cost V 6 bases and J 7 bases; bases outside gene matches: 7. Germline-derived CDR1 and CDR2 are SNHLY and FYNNEI. This CDR3 region has 14 residues. CDR3 DNA sequence: TGTGCCAGCAGACTGACAGGGGCTCTTGAAAAACTGTTTTTT. This codes for CASRLTGALEKLFF.

This clone was seen a few times. CDR3 bases: TGTGCCAGCAGTGCCGAACAGGGGCTTAGCAATCAGCCCCAGCATTTT. It is translated as CASSAEQGLSNQPQHF. This sequence joins TRBV28 and TRBJ1-5, with 7 bases lining up with TRBD1. The germline gives CDR1 MDHEN, CDR2 SYDVKM. CDR3 length equals 16 residues. V shed 5 bases and J 0 bases; nucleotides not matched to a gene: 7. The variable domain in full, completed from reference TRBV28 and TRBJ1-5, reads DVKVTQSSRYLVKRTGEKVFLECVQDMDHENMFWYRQDPGLGLRLIYFSYDVKMKEKGDIPEGYSVSREKKERFSLILESASTNQTSMYLCASSAEQGLSNQPQHFGDGTRLSIL.

The table lists this clone with a few counts. The DNA of the CDR3 is TGTGCCAGCAGCCAAGAGCCGGGACCCCTCCACTTT. This codes for CASSQEPGPLHF. The chain joins TRBV14 to TRBJ1-6; no clear D gene. The CDR3 loop spans 12 amino acids. V was clipped by 0 bases and J by 12 bases, with 6 bases between them. Looked up from germline, CDR1 is SGHDN and CDR2 is FVKESK.

The chain carries TRBV6-1 and TRBJ1-5, with 7 bases lining up with TRBD1. The V segment lost 4 bases and the J segment 0 bases; nucleotides outside the gene matches: 3. Germline assignment: CDR1 MNHNS and CDR2 SASEGT. CDR3 length: 15 amino acids. CDR3 in DNA: TGTGCCAGCAGTGGGGGGACAGTTAGCAATCAGCCCCAGCATTTT. This translates into CASSGGTVSNQPQHF.

The CDR3 spells CASSLDRLKGEQYF. The DNA of the CDR3 is TGTGCCAGCAGCCTAGACAGATTGAAAGGCGAGCAGTACTTC. The chain couples TRBV7-8 to TRBJ2-7, with a weak D call TRBD1 (5 bases). The germline V gene encodes CDR1 SGHVS and CDR2 FQNEAQ. Between the trimmed V and J ends, which lost 5 bases and 6 bases, there was a span of 17 bases. The CDR3 consists of 14 residues.

This sequence joins TRBV29-1 and TRBJ2-1, with TRBD2 matching over 7 bases. This CDR3 is built from 12 residues. V dropped 4 bases and J dropped 5; count of bases not matched to a gene: 2. Germline CDR1 is SQVTM and CDR2 is ANQGSEA. CDR3 coding DNA: TGCAGCGTTGGCGGGGGAGACAATGAGCAGTTCTTC. Protein product: CSVGGGDNEQFF.

The chain uses TRBV6-5 and TRBJ2-7; D may be TRBD2 (6 bases). The CDR3 contains 12 residues. Germline lookup yields CDR1 MNHEY and CDR2 SVGAGI. The V end was cut by 8 bases, the J end by 3 bases, with 11 bases between. For the CDR3, the DNA is TGTGCCAGCGGGTGGGGGGTCTACGAGCAGTACTTC. Protein: CASGWGVYEQYF.

This rearrangement joins TRBV19 to TRBJ1-2; 7 bases are a match to TRBD1. The CDR3 covers 17 residues. Germline loops: CDR1 LNHDA, CDR2 SQIVND (reference sequence). The V segment lost 3 bases and the J segment 4 bases; nucleotides outside the gene matches: 14. CDR3 nucleotide sequence: TGTGCCAGTAGTATCTTTACCACAGGGGAAGGAGGCTATGGCTACACCTTC. Residues: CASSIFTTGEGGYGYTF.

This chain links TRBV4-1 with TRBJ1-1; 7 nucleotides agree with TRBD1. Per germline, CDR1 MGHRA and CDR2 YSYEKL. The length of the CDR3 is 13 residues. After removal of 2 bases from V and 8 bases from J, the junction contained 5 bases not matched to a gene. The CDR3 DNA reads as TGCGCCAGCAGCCAACCGACAGGGCCCGAAGCTTTCTTT. It specifies CASSQPTGPEAFF.

The chain links TRBV6-5 to TRBJ2-2, with D maybe TRBD1 (6 bases). The CDR3 is made up of 16 amino acids. The germline V and J ends were trimmed by 0 bases and 5 bases, with 13 bases remaining between them. Germline lookup yields CDR1 MNHEY and CDR2 SVGAGI. The CDR3 protein is CASSYSIARGTGELFF. The CDR3 DNA reads TGTGCCAGCAGTTACTCGATTGCCAGGGGAACCGGGGAGCTGTTTTTT.

This clone appeared once. The chain is built from TRBV7-7 and TRBJ2-5; 11 bases map to TRBD2. Per the germline V gene, CDR1 is SSHAT and CDR2 is FNYEAQ (reference sequence). Trimming cost V 4 bases and J 5 bases; bases outside gene matches: 3. CDR3 length: 14 amino acids. The CDR3 region is CASSSSSGGETQYF. CDR3 in DNA: TGTGCCAGCAGCTCCTCTAGCGGGGGGGAGACCCAGTACTTC.

V is TRBV7-9 and J is TRBJ2-7; 8 positions agree with TRBD2. Germline trimming cut 5 bases from V and 7 bases from J; bases unmatched to any gene: 4. The CDR3 covers 12 residues. The germline V gene encodes CDR1 SEHNR and CDR2 FQNEAQ (reference sequence). Here the CDR3 reads CASSGLAREQYF. In DNA form, the CDR3 reads TGTGCCAGCAGCGGACTAGCTAGGGAGCAGTACTTC.

This clone occurred once. The gene calls are TRBV10-2 and TRBJ1-2, with TRBD1 identical over 8 bases. V was pared by 4 bases and J by 5 bases, with 12 bases of the junction left unmatched. CDR1 is WSHSY and CDR2 is SAAADI in the germline V gene. The CDR3 contains 16 residues. In nucleotides, the CDR3 is TGCGCCAGCAGTGGCGGGACAGGCAAACTCGCTTATGGCTACACCTTC. Its protein product is CASSGGTGKLAYGYTF.

CDR3 coding DNA: TGTGCCAGTAGTGAGGACATCGGTGGAAACACCATATATTTT. Translating it yields CASSEDIGGNTIYF. This chain joins TRBV19 and TRBJ1-3; TRBD1 might be the D (5 bases). This CDR3 has 14 residues. Trimming stripped 5 bases from V and 3 bases from J, with 11 bases between. CDR1 is LNHDA, CDR2 SQIVND, per germline (reference sequence).

The genes are TRBV25-1 and TRBJ1-1; 7 bases are shared with TRBD1. The CDR3 is made up of 17 amino acids. Trimming cost V 5 bases and J 0 bases; bases outside gene matches: 12. Germline V gene lookup returns CDR1 MGHDK and CDR2 SYGVNS. The CDR3: CASSQLNRQGMNTEAFF. Here the CDR3 DNA reads TGTGCCAGCAGTCAGCTAAATCGACAGGGCATGAACACTGAAGCTTTCTTT. The complete variable domain, with remaining parts taken from reference TRBV25-1 and TRBJ1-1, reads EADIYQTPRYLVIGTGKKITLECSQTMGHDKMYWYQQDPGMELHLIHYSYGVNSTEKGDLSSESTVSRIRTEHFPLTLESARPSHTSQYLCASSQLNRQGMNTEAFFGQGTRLTVV.

The V and J genes are TRBV5-1 and TRBJ1-6, with 8 nucleotides matching TRBD1. After removal of 3 bases from V and 2 bases from J, the junction contained 7 bases not matched to a gene. This CDR3 has 17 residues. From germline, CDR1 is SGHRS and CDR2 YFSETQ. The CDR3, as DNA: TGCGCCAGCAGCTCAAGGACAGGGTCGGCCTATAATTCACCCCTCCACTTT. Translation gives CASSSRTGSAYNSPLHF.

V is TRBV2 and J is TRBJ2-7; TRBD1 matches 9 bases. The length of the CDR3 is 14 residues. Germline values: CDR1 SNHLY, CDR2 FYNNEI. V shed 6 bases, J shed 6 bases, and the junction held 9 bases outside the gene matches. In DNA form, the CDR3 reads TGTGCCAGCAGCCCCGGGACAGGGAGTCGCGAGCAGTACTTC. This codes for CASSPGTGSREQYF.

This clone occurred a few times. The CDR3 protein is CASSQAFRGAVSEQYF. DNA of the CDR3: TGCGCCAGCAGCCAAGCGTTCAGGGGAGCGGTAAGCGAGCAGTACTTC. This chain links TRBV4-3 with TRBJ2-7; maybe TRBD1 (6 bases). Germline V gene sequence: CDR1 LGHNA, CDR2 YSLEER. CDR3 size: 16 residues. The V end lost 1 base, the J end lost 6 bases, and 19 bases lay between the germline ends.

The chain employs TRBV4-1 and TRBJ1-1; perhaps TRBD1 as D (5 bases). Germline V CDR1 and CDR2: MGHRA, YSYEKL. This CDR3 is 14 amino acids long. V was cut by 0 bases and J by 5 bases, with 10 bases left in between. CDR3 sequence reads: CASSQDSGLTEAFF. CDR3 DNA sequence: TGCGCCAGCAGCCAAGACTCAGGGTTAACTGAAGCTTTCTTT.

The chain combines TRBV2 with TRBJ2-7; tentative D call: TRBD1 (6 bases). Germline V CDR1 and CDR2: SNHLY, FYNNEI. This CDR3 region has 14 residues. V lost 7 bases, J lost 2 bases, and 15 bases lay in between. The CDR3 loop is CASTTGMPPYEQYF. The CDR3 DNA follows: TGTGCCAGCACCACAGGGATGCCGCCCTACGAGCAGTACTTC.

This clone showed up just once. The CDR3 region is CASSYTGSYEQYF. Here the CDR3 DNA reads TGTGCCAGCAGTTACACAGGCAGCTACGAGCAGTACTTC. This chain links TRBV6-5 with TRBJ2-7; TRBD1 might be the D (5 bases). The ends were cut back, 2 bases at V and 3 bases at J, with 8 bases in the middle. This CDR3 has 13 amino acids. In germline, CDR1 is MNHEY, CDR2 SVGAGI.

V is TRBV29-1 and J is TRBJ2-7; 14 bases are a match to TRBD2. With 5 bases clipped from V and 4 bases from J, the junction kept 13 bases outside the gene matches. This CDR3 is built from 17 residues. Germline V gene data show CDR1 as SQVTM and CDR2 as ANQGSEA. Here the CDR3 DNA reads TGCAGCGTTCTCGCAAACTCCGGGACTAGCGGGAGATACGAGCAGTACTTC. This sequence encodes CSVLANSGTSGRYEQYF.

The V and J genes are TRBV5-1 and TRBJ1-4, with a possible D match to TRBD1 (6 bases). The length of the CDR3 is 16 residues. The germline V gene has CDR1 SGHRS and CDR2 YFSETQ. The germline V and J ends were trimmed by 9 bases and 0 bases, with 18 bases remaining between them. The CDR3: CATPSWGPTTNEKLFF. The CDR3 DNA reads TGCGCCACCCCGAGCTGGGGGCCGACAACTAATGAAAAACTGTTTTTT.

The chain has TRBV11-2 and TRBJ2-3, with a weak D call TRBD2 (6 bases). Germline V gene data show CDR1 as SGHAT and CDR2 as FQNNGV. V was shortened by 0 bases and J by 1 base, with 8 bases between the two germline ends. The CDR3 has 15 amino acids. The CDR3 protein is CASSLDERGTDTQYF. The CDR3 nucleotides read TGTGCCAGCAGCTTAGATGAGCGGGGCACAGATACGCAGTATTTT.

This clone is a singleton in its sample. The chain carries TRBV6-1 and TRBJ1-6, with a weak D call TRBD1 (5 bases). The CDR3 runs to 17 residues. Trimming removed 2 bases at V and 3 bases at J, with 14 bases between. Germline-derived CDR1 and CDR2 are MNHNS and SASEGT. As DNA, the CDR3 is TGTGCCAGCAGTGAAAGGGTACAGGCCTACTATAATTCACCCCTCCACTTT. It is translated as CASSERVQAYYNSPLHF.

The V call is TRBV7-2, the J call TRBJ2-7; 7 nucleotides match TRBD1. Germline CDR1 is SGHTA and CDR2 is FQGNSA. The CDR3 contains 14 residues. Trimming cost V 5 bases and J 3 bases; bases outside gene matches: 7. CDR3: CASSPGGQGYEQYF. The CDR3 bases are TGTGCCAGCAGCCCAGGGGGTCAGGGCTACGAGCAGTACTTC.

The rearrangement joins TRBV2 to TRBJ2-5, with TRBD2 matching over 10 bases. This CDR3 region has 14 residues. Germline loops: CDR1 SNHLY, CDR2 FYNNEI. J gave up 7 bases and V 7 bases, and 9 bases lay outside the gene matches. The CDR3 DNA reads as TGTGCCAGCAAGATCGGACTAGCGGAGCGGACCCAGTACTTC. This sequence encodes CASKIGLAERTQYF.

This clone was detected only once. This CDR3 is CASGRDRNTEAFF. CDR3 DNA sequence: TGTGCCAGCGGCCGGGACAGGAACACTGAAGCTTTCTTT. This rearrangement joins TRBV2 to TRBJ1-1; 7 bases fit TRBD1. Looked up from germline, CDR1 is SNHLY and CDR2 is FYNNEI. The ends lost 8 bases at V and 1 base at J; junction bases unmatched: 4. This CDR3 spans 13 amino acids.

The chain combines TRBV6-1 with TRBJ1-2, with D tentatively TRBD1 (5 bases). V was shortened by 5 bases and J by 4 bases, with 17 bases between the two germline ends. The germline V gene has CDR1 MNHNS and CDR2 SASEGT. The CDR3 is 15 residues long. CDR3 in DNA: TGTGCCAGCAGTTCTTCCCCGGGTAGGGGCTATGGCTACACCTTC. It codes for CASSSSPGRGYGYTF.

V is TRBV4-1 and J is TRBJ2-3; 9 nucleotides match TRBD2. J gave up 9 bases and V 6 bases, and 16 bases lay outside the gene matches. The CDR3 runs to 16 residues. Germline V gene lookup returns CDR1 MGHRA and CDR2 YSYEKL. CDR3 sequence reads: CASRKEAGGAIGTQYF. The CDR3 DNA is TGCGCCAGCAGGAAGGAAGCGGGGGGAGCAATTGGAACGCAGTATTTT.

The V gene is TRBV30, the J gene TRBJ1-5; TRBD1 might be the D (6 bases). This CDR3 has 14 residues. Trimming took off 5 bases at V and 3 bases at J, with 14 bases between the two ends. Germline CDR1 and CDR2: GTSNPN and SVGIG (reference sequence). The CDR3 loop is CAWALGGLNQPQHF. The DNA of the CDR3 is TGTGCCTGGGCCTTGGGGGGGCTCAATCAGCCCCAGCATTTT.